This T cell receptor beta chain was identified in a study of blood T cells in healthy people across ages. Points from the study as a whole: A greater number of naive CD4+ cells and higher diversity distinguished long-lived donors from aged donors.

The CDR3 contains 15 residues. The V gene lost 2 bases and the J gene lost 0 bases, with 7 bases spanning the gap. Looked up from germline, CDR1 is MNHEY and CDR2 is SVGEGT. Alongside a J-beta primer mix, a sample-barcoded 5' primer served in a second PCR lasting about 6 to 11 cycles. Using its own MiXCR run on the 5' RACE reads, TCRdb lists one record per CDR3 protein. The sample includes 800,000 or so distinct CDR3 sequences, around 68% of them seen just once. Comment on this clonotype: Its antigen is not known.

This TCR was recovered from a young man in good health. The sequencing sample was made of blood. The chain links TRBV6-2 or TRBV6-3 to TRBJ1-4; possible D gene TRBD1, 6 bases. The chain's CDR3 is CASSYDRTTNEKLFF. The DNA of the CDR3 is TGTGCCAGCAGTTACGACAGGACAACTAATGAAAAACTGTTTTTT.